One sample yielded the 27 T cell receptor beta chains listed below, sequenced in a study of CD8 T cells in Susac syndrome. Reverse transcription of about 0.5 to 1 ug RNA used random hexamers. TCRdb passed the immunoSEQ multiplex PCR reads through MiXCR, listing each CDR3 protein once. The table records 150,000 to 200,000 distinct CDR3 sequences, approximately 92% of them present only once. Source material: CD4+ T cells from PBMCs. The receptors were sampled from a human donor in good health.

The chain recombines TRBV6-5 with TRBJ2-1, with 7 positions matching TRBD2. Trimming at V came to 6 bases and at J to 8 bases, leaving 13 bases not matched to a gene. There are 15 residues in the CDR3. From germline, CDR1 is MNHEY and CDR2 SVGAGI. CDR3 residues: CASRMSGATIDEQFF. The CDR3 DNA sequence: TGTGCCAGCAGGATGAGCGGGGCCACAATTGATGAGCAGTTCTTC.

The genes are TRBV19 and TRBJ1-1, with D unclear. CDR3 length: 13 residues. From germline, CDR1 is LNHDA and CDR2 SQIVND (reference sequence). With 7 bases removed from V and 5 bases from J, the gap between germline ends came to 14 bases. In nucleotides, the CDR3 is TGTGCCAGTACCACGTCGGGTGGGACTGAAGCTTTCTTT. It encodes CASTTSGGTEAFF.

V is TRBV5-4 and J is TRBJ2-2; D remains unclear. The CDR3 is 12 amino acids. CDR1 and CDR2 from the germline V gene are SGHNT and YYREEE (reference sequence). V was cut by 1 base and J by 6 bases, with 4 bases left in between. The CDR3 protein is CASSLYAGELFF. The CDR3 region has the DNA TGTGCCAGCAGCTTGTACGCCGGGGAGCTGTTTTTT.

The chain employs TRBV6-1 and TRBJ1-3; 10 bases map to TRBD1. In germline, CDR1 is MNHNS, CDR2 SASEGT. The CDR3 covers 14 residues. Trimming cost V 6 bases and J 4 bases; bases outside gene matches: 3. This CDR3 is CASRETGGGNTIYF. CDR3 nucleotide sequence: TGTGCCAGCAGGGAGACAGGGGGCGGAAACACCATATATTTT.

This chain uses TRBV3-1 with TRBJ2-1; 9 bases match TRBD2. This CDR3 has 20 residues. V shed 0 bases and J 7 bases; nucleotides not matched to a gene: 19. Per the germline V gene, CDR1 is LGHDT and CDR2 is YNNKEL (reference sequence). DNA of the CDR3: TGTGCCAGCAGCCAAGATCCTAGGGAGCTAGCGGGATCTCACGGGAATGAGCAGTTCTTC. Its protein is CASSQDPRELAGSHGNEQFF.

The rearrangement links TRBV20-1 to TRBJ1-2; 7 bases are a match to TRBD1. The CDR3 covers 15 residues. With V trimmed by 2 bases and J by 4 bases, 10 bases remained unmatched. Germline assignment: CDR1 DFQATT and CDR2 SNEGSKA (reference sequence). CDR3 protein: CSARPFGGGGYGYTF. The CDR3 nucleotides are TGCAGTGCTAGACCTTTCGGAGGGGGCGGCTATGGCTACACCTTC.

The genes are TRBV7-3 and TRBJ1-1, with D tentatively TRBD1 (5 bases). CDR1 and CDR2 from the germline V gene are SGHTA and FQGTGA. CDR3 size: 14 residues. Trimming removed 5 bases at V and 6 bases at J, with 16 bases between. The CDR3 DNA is TGTGCCAGCAGCCCGAATGGGGGTGAGCCTGAAGCTTTCTTT. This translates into CASSPNGGEPEAFF.

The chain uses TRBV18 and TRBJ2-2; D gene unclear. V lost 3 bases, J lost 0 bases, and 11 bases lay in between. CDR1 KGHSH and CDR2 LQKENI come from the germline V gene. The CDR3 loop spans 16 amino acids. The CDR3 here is CASSPRKHSNTGELFF. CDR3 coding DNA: TGTGCCAGCTCACCTCGCAAGCACTCGAACACCGGGGAGCTGTTTTTT.

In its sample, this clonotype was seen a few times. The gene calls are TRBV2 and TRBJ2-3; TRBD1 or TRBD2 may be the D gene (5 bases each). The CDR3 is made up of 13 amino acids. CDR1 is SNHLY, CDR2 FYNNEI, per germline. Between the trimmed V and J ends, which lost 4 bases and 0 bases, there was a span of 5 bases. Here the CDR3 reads CASSGDSTDTQYF. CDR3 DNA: TGTGCCAGCAGTGGGGACAGCACAGATACGCAGTATTTT.

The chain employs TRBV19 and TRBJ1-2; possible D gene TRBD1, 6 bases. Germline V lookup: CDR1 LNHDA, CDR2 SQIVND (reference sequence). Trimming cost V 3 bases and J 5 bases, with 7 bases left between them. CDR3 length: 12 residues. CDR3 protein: CASSMQGYGYTF. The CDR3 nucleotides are TGTGCCAGTAGTATGCAGGGGTATGGCTACACCTTC.

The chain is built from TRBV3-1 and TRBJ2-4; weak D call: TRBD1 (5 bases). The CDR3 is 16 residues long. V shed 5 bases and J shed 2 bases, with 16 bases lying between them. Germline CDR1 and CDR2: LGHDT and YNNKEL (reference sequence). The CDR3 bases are TGTGCCAGCAGCGAGGAAGGGGCCTCGACCAAAAACATTCAGTACTTC. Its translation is CASSEEGASTKNIQYF.

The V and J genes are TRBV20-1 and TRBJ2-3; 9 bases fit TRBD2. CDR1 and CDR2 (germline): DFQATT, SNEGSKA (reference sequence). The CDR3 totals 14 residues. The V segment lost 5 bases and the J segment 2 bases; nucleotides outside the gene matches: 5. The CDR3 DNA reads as TGCAGTGCTCCGCTAGCGGGACACACAGATACGCAGTATTTT. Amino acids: CSAPLAGHTDTQYF.

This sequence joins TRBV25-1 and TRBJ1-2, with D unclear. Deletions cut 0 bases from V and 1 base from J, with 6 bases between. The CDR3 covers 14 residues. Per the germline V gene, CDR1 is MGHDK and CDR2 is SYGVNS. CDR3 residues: CASSEYGSNYGYTF. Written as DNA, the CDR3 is TGTGCCAGCAGTGAATATGGCAGTAACTATGGCTACACCTTC.

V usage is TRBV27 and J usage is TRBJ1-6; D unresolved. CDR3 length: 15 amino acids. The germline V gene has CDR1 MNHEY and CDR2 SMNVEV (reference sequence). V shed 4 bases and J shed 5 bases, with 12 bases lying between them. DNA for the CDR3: TGTGCCAGCAGTTGGTCTGGGCAGAATAATTCACCCCTCCACTTT. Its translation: CASSWSGQNNSPLHF.

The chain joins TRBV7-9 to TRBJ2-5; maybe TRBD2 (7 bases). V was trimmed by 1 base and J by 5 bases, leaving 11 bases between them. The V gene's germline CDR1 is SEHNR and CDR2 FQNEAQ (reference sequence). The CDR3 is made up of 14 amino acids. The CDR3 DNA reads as TGTGCCAGCAGCTTAGGCGGGGGCGCTGAGACCCAGTACTTC. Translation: CASSLGGGAETQYF. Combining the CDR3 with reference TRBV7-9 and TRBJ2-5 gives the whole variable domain DTGVSQNPRHKITKRGQNVTFRCDPISEHNRLYWYRQTLGQGPEFLTYFQNEAQLEKSRLLSDRFSAERPKGSFSTLEIQRTEQGDSAMYLCASSLGGGAETQYFGPGTRLLVL.

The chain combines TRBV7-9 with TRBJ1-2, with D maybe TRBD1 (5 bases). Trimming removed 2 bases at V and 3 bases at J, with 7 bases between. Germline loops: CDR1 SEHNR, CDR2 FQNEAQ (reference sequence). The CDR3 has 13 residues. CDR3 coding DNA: TGTGCCAGCAGCTTAAGGGGACACTATGGCTACACCTTC. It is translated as CASSLRGHYGYTF.

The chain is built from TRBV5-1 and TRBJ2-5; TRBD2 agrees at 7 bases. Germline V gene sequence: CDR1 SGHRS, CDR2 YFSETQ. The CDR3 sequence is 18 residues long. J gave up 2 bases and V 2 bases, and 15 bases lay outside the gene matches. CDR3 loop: CASSLIRGAGVLQETQYF. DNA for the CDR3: TGCGCCAGCAGCTTAATCCGGGGTGCGGGGGTTTTACAAGAGACCCAGTACTTC.

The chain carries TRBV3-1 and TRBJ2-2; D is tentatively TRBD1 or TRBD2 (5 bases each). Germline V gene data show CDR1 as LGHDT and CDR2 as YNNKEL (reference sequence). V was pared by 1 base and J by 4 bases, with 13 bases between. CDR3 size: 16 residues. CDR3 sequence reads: CASSQGLSGTTGELFF. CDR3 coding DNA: TGTGCCAGCAGCCAAGGTTTGTCTGGGACCACCGGGGAGCTGTTTTTT.

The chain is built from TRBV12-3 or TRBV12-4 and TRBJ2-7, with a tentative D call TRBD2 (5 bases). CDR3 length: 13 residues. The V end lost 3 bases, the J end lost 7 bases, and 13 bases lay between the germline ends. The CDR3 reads CASSFVQPGEQYF. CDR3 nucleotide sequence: TGTGCCAGCAGTTTTGTACAACCGGGGGAGCAGTACTTC.

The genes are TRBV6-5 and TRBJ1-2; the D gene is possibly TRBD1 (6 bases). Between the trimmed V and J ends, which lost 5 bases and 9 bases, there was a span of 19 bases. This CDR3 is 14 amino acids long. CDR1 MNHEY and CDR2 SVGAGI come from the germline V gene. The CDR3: CASSRTAPVERYTF. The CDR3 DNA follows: TGTGCCAGCAGTCGGACAGCCCCTGTCGAGCGCTACACCTTC.

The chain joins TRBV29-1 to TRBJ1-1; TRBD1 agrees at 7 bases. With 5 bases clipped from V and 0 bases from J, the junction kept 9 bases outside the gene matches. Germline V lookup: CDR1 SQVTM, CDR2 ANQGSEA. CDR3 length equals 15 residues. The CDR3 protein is CSVFRDSLMNTEAFF. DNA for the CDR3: TGCAGCGTTTTCCGGGACAGCTTAATGAACACTGAAGCTTTCTTT.

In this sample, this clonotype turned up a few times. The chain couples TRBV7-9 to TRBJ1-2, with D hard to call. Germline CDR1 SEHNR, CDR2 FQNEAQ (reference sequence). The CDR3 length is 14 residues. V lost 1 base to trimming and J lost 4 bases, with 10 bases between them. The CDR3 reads CASSLGGVGYGYTF. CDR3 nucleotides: TGTGCCAGCAGCTTAGGGGGAGTTGGCTATGGCTACACCTTC.

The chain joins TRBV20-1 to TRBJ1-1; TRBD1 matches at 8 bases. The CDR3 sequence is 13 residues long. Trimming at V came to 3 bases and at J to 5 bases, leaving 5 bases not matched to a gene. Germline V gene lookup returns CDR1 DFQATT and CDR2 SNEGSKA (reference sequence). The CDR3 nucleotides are TGCAGTGCTAGTGCCAGGGGGCGAACTGAAGCTTTCTTT. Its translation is CSASARGRTEAFF.

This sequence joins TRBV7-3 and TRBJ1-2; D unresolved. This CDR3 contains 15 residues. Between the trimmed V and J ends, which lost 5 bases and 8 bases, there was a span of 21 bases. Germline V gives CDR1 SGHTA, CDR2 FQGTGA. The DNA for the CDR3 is TGTGCCAGCAGCCTTGTGGCAGGATCGAGGGAAGGCTACACCTTC. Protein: CASSLVAGSREGYTF.

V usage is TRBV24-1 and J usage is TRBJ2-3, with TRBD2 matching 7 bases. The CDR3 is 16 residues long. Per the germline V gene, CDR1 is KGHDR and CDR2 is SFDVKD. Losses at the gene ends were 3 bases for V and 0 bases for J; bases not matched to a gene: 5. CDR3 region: CATSDPSGISTDTQYF. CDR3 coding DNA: TGTGCCACCAGTGATCCTAGCGGAATCAGCACAGATACGCAGTATTTT.

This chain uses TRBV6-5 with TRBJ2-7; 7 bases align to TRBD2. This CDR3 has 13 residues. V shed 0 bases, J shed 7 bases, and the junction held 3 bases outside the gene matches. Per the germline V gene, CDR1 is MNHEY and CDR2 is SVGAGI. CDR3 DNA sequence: TGTGCCAGCAGTTACTCGTCGGGGGGTGAGCAGTACTTC. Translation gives CASSYSSGGEQYF.

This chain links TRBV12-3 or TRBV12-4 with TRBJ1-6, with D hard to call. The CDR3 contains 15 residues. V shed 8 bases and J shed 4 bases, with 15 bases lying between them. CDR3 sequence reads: CASRSSAAYNSPLHF. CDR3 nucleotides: TGTGCCAGCCGGTCCTCAGCGGCATATAATTCACCCCTCCACTTT.